One sample yielded the 25 T cell receptor beta chains listed below, sequenced in a study of regulatory T cells in long-lasting Graves disease (dated by TCRdb to about 2021). Reading the label with the study, this specimen's time point is: newly diagnosed GD, antithyroid drugs for less than 3 months. For both TCR sequencing and RNA sequencing, RNA was extracted from PBMCs in TRIzol. The library was made by multiplex PCR. TCRdb records Illumina HiSeq 4000 as the sequencer. TCR beta libraries were built with iRepertoire HTBI primers and Arm-PCR amplification of CDR3 regions. The public reads were reanalyzed by TCRdb: fastp trimming at Q25, MiXCR alignment, in-frame beta chains only. Each CDR3 protein appears once, grouped with its most common genes and DNA. The sample records about 330,000 distinct CDR3 sequences, 15% to 20% of which are singletons. The leading ten clones occupy 20% of the sample. These data were also filed under a second study, of T cells in Graves' hyperthyroidism and ophthalmopathy.

This material consisted of peripheral blood mononuclear cells (PBMCs), taken at new diagnosis, from a patient treated with antithyroid drugs. All receptors come from a young woman with Graves disease. Donor details come from another sample of the same person, matched by shared clones.

This clonotype was picked up many times. The gene calls are TRBV4-2 and TRBJ2-7; 9 bases are a match to TRBD2. The CDR3 runs to 16 residues. The ends lost 4 bases at V and 4 bases at J; junction bases unmatched: 11. Per the germline V gene, CDR1 is LGHNA and CDR2 is YNFKEQ. The CDR3 region is CASSPQRASGVYEQYF. The CDR3 bases are TGTGCCAGCAGCCCCCAGAGGGCTAGCGGGGTATACGAGCAGTACTTC.

This clonotype was recorded at least ten times. The chain uses TRBV5-1 and TRBJ2-7; D is ambiguous. Trimming cost V 2 bases and J 0 bases, with 9 bases left between them. In germline, CDR1 is SGHRS, CDR2 YFSETQ. The CDR3 sequence is 14 residues long. For the CDR3, the DNA is TGCGCCAGCAGCTTATCGGCAGCCTCCTACGAGCAGTACTTC. Translated, it gives CASSLSAASYEQYF.

This clonotype showed up many times. In nucleotides, the CDR3 is TGTGCCAGCCGAGGGAATCTGGCCTACAATGAGCAGTTCTTC. This encodes CASRGNLAYNEQFF. V usage is TRBV6-7 and J usage is TRBJ2-1; maybe TRBD2 (5 bases). TRBV6-7 is an open reading frame whose function is uncertain. CDR3 length: 14 residues. V was clipped by 8 bases and J by 2 bases, with 13 bases between them.

This clonotype was seen at least ten times. This rearrangement joins TRBV15 to TRBJ1-2; perhaps TRBD1 as D (5 bases). Germline CDR1 reads LNHNV; CDR2 reads YYDKDF (reference sequence). Trimming took 2 bases from V and 2 from J, leaving 12 bases between them. The CDR3 runs 15 residues. The CDR3 DNA reads as TGTGCCACCAGCAGACCCGACAGTTACAACTATGGCTACACCTTC. The encoded protein is CATSRPDSYNYGYTF. Full variable domain (missing parts from reference TRBV15 and TRBJ1-2): DAMVIQNPRYQVTQFGKPVTLSCSQTLNHNVMYWYQQKSSQAPKLLFHYYDKDFNNEADTPDNFQSRRPNTSFCFLDIRSPGLGDTAMYLCATSRPDSYNYGYTFGSGTRLTVV.

This clonotype was seen repeatedly, ten times or more. The chain carries TRBV3-1 and TRBJ2-2, with 9 bases aligning to TRBD1. Per the germline V gene, CDR1 is LGHDT and CDR2 is YNNKEL (reference sequence). The CDR3 sequence is 16 residues long. V was clipped by 4 bases and J by 1 base; unmatched bases: 4. The CDR3 coding sequence is TGTGCCAGCAGCCTCACAGGGGGCCGGAACACCGGGGAGCTGTTTTTT. It is translated as CASSLTGGRNTGELFF.

This chain connects TRBV5-1 to TRBJ2-2; TRBD2 matches 8 bases. CDR3 size: 17 residues. V dropped 4 bases and J dropped 2; count of bases not matched to a gene: 10. The germline gives CDR1 SGHRS, CDR2 YFSETQ. The CDR3 coding sequence is TGCGCCAGCAGCCCCCGGGGGGGGACTCTAAACACCGGGGAGCTGTTTTTT. It codes for CASSPRGGTLNTGELFF. The whole variable domain, filled in from reference TRBV5-1 and TRBJ2-2, reads KAGVTQTPRYLIKTRGQQVTLSCSPISGHRSVSWYQQTPGQGLQFLFEYFSETQRNKGNFPGRFSGRQFSNSRSEMNVSTLELGDSALYLCASSPRGGTLNTGELFFGEGSRLTVL.

The V and J genes are TRBV2 and TRBJ1-1; the D gene is possibly TRBD1 (5 bases). The germline gives CDR1 SNHLY, CDR2 FYNNEI. V was cut by 8 bases and J by 1 base, with 11 bases left in between. This CDR3 is 13 amino acids long. CDR3 in amino acids: CASGQGGNTEAFF. CDR3 in DNA: TGTGCCAGCGGGCAGGGCGGGAACACTGAAGCTTTCTTT. Looking up the rest from reference TRBV2 and TRBJ1-1 gives the full variable domain: EPEVTQTPSHQVTQMGQEVILRCVPISNHLYFYWYRQILGQKVEFLVSFYNNEISEKSEIFDDQFSVERPDGSNFTLKIRSTKLEDSAMYFCASGQGGNTEAFFGQGTRLTVV.

This clonotype showed up many times. The chain has TRBV7-9 and TRBJ2-7, with D possibly matching TRBD1 (6 bases). The germline V gene encodes CDR1 SEHNR and CDR2 FQNEAQ (reference sequence). The CDR3 spans 13 residues. V dropped 5 bases and J dropped 2 bases, with 10 bases sitting between them. As DNA, the CDR3 is TGTGCCAGCAGCCGAGGGGGTCCCTACGAGCAGTACTTC. Translated: CASSRGGPYEQYF.

The chain employs TRBV7-3 and TRBJ1-1; 8 bases are shared with TRBD1. Germline loops: CDR1 SGHTA, CDR2 FQGTGA. J lost 2 bases, V lost 3 bases, and 11 bases had no gene match. The CDR3 contains 17 residues. The CDR3 region has the DNA TGTGCCAGCAGCTTGCGCCCCCCTGGACAGGGAAACACTGAAGCTTTCTTT. Its translation is CASSLRPPGQGNTEAFF. The full variable domain, its missing parts supplied by reference TRBV7-3 and TRBJ1-1, is GAGVSQTPSNKVTEKGKYVELRCDPISGHTALYWYRQSLGQGPEFLIYFQGTGAADDSGLPNDRFFAVRPEGSVSTLKIQRTERGDSAVYLCASSLRPPGQGNTEAFFGQGTRLTVV.

The chain carries TRBV6-1 and TRBJ1-5; D is perhaps TRBD1 (6 bases). Germline V lookup: CDR1 MNHNS, CDR2 SASEGT. The CDR3 runs 14 residues. With 8 bases removed from V and 5 bases from J, the gap between germline ends came to 16 bases. CDR3 amino acids: CASRGAGNHQPQHF. Here the CDR3 DNA reads TGTGCCAGCCGGGGGGCAGGGAACCATCAGCCCCAGCATTTT.

There are many counts of this clonotype. The chain joins TRBV12-5 to TRBJ2-7; no firm D call. Trimming cost V 6 bases and J 4 bases, with 10 bases left between them. CDR3 length: 12 residues. Looked up from germline, CDR1 is LGHNT and CDR2 is FRNRAP. The CDR3 spells CASGPSVYEQYF. The CDR3 DNA reads TGTGCTAGTGGCCCCAGCGTTTACGAGCAGTACTTC.

This clonotype was found a few times. A much larger clone is a single base away; this may be a read error. This chain connects TRBV2 to TRBJ1-3; possible D gene TRBD1, 6 bases. The CDR3 is 14 amino acids. In germline, CDR1 is SNHLY, CDR2 FYNNEI. CDR3 residues: CASRQQGDGNAIYF. The CDR3 DNA sequence: TGTGCCAGCAGGCAACAGGGAGACGGAAACGCCATATATTTT. The complete variable domain, with remaining parts taken from reference TRBV2 and TRBJ1-3, reads EPEVTQTPSHQVTQMGQEVILRCVPISNHLYFYWYRQILGQKVEFLVSFYNNEISEKSEIFDDQFSVERPDGSNFTLKIRSTKLEDSAMYFCASRQQGDGNAIYFGEGSWLTVV.

This clonotype occurred many times. V is TRBV2 and J is TRBJ1-1; possible D gene TRBD1, 5 bases. Germline assignment: CDR1 SNHLY and CDR2 FYNNEI. V dropped 4 bases and J dropped 4 bases, with 10 bases sitting between them. The CDR3 is made up of 13 amino acids. CDR3 loop: CASSVKGTTEAFF. The DNA for the CDR3 is TGTGCCAGCAGTGTCAAAGGGACCACTGAAGCTTTCTTT.

This clonotype was detected ten times or more. The chain employs TRBV20-1 and TRBJ2-3; D uncertain. There are 15 residues in the CDR3. The V and J ends lost 1 base and 4 bases respectively, with 15 bases between them. Germline-derived CDR1 and CDR2 are DFQATT and SNEGSKA (reference sequence). This CDR3 reads CSARVPGPSADTQYF. The CDR3 region has the DNA TGCAGTGCTAGAGTCCCAGGTCCTTCAGCAGATACGCAGTATTTT.

The table lists this clonotype with many counts. The chain carries TRBV11-2 and TRBJ2-7; 7 nucleotides align to TRBD1. Losses at the gene ends were 3 bases for V and 6 bases for J; bases not matched to a gene: 14. CDR3 length: 16 amino acids. Germline V gives CDR1 SGHAT, CDR2 FQNNGV. Written as DNA, the CDR3 is TGTGCCAGCAGCTTGGTAAGGACAGGAAAGAGGGGCGAGCAGTACTTC. It yields the protein CASSLVRTGKRGEQYF.

This sequence joins TRBV10-1 and TRBJ2-1; TRBD2 is a possible D gene (9 bases). CDR3 length: 18 amino acids. Germline V gene sequence: CDR1 WNHNN, CDR2 SYGVQD (reference sequence). V lost 4 bases and J lost 4, with 23 bases in between. CDR3 nucleotides: TGCGCCAGCAGTGGGGACAGGTCGACTAGCGGACCATACAATGAGCAGTTCTTC. Protein product: CASSGDRSTSGPYNEQFF.

This clonotype was recorded many times. The gene calls are TRBV9 and TRBJ2-5; no firm D call. The V end was cut by 0 bases, the J end by 3 bases, with 12 bases between. The CDR3 length is 15 residues. CDR1 SGDLS and CDR2 YYNGEE come from the germline V gene. CDR3 loop: CASSVGSGYEETQYF. In nucleotides, the CDR3 is TGTGCCAGCAGCGTAGGTTCCGGATACGAAGAGACCCAGTACTTC.

Worth noting for this clonotype: This sequence may be a read error, since a much larger clone differs from it by one base. This sequence joins TRBV3-1 and TRBJ2-1, with D perhaps matching TRBD2 (7 bases). CDR3 length: 14 residues. CDR1 and CDR2 from the germline V gene are LGHDT and YNNKEL (reference sequence). The CDR3 here is CASSRGGAYTEQFF. The CDR3 nucleotides read TGTGCCAGCAGCCGGGGGGGGGCCTACACTGAGCAGTTCTTC.

This clonotype was recorded a few times. The chain couples TRBV19 to TRBJ1-1, with D possibly matching TRBD1 (5 bases). The CDR3 is made up of 12 amino acids. Trimming cost V 5 bases and J 4 bases, with 8 bases left between them. From germline, CDR1 is LNHDA and CDR2 SQIVND (reference sequence). The CDR3: CASSRQFTEAFF. CDR3 sequence (DNA): TGTGCCAGTAGTCGACAGTTCACTGAAGCTTTCTTT.

This clonotype showed up just a few times. This chain links TRBV6-2 or TRBV6-3 with TRBJ1-1; D remains unclear. CDR1 and CDR2 from the germline V gene are MNHEY and SVGEGT. This CDR3 has 12 residues. V lost 5 bases to trimming and J lost 3 bases, with 7 bases between them. Here the CDR3 DNA reads TGTGCCAGCAGTGAATACGACACTGAAGCTTTCTTT. It specifies CASSEYDTEAFF.

This clonotype was seen ten or more times. This chain connects TRBV10-1 to TRBJ2-7; D is unclear. The CDR3 has 14 amino acids. V dropped 2 bases and J dropped 9 bases, with 17 bases sitting between them. The V gene's germline CDR1 is WNHNN and CDR2 SYGVQD (reference sequence). CDR3 sequence reads: CASSETVLDGWQYF. CDR3 in DNA: TGCGCCAGCAGTGAGACGGTTTTAGACGGCTGGCAGTACTTC.

The chain recombines TRBV15 with TRBJ2-1; no clear D gene. The DNA end lines up better with TRBJ2-5; the J call may be wrong. This CDR3 is built from 14 residues. Germline V gene data show CDR1 as LNHNV and CDR2 as YYDKDF (reference sequence). The CDR3 sequence: CATSRDKGPETQYF. The CDR3 DNA reads as TGTGCCACCAGCAGAGATAAGGGTCCTGAGACCCAGTACTTC.

With respect to this clonotype: A much bigger clone sits one base away, suggesting this may be a read error. The chain uses TRBV3-1 and TRBJ1-1; D remains unclear. V lost 1 base to trimming and J lost 1 base, with 13 bases between them. This CDR3 region has 16 residues. From germline, CDR1 is LGHDT and CDR2 YNNKEL (reference sequence). The CDR3 nucleotides are TGTGCCAGCAGCCAAGGTGGGATAGGCTCGAACACTGAAGCTTTCTTT. This gives the protein CASSQGGIGSNTEAFF.

This clonotype was found many times. The chain has TRBV6-2 or TRBV6-3 and TRBJ2-1; D not resolved. V was cut by 5 bases and J by 8 bases, with 16 bases left in between. Germline loops: CDR1 MNHEY, CDR2 SVGEGT. CDR3 length equals 14 residues. CDR3 protein: CASSGPEQSDEQFF. In DNA, the CDR3 is TGTGCCAGCAGTGGTCCTGAGCAGTCGGATGAGCAGTTCTTC.

This clonotype came up many times. The chain employs TRBV28 and TRBJ1-2; no clear D gene. Germline CDR1 MDHEN, CDR2 SYDVKM. V lost 8 bases and J 0 bases, leaving 16 bases between the germline ends. The CDR3 has 15 amino acids. The DNA of the CDR3 is TGTGCCAGCTCCCCGGCCTTAAATCCTAACTATGGCTACACCTTC. Its translation is CASSPALNPNYGYTF.